The source of this T cell receptor (beta chain) is a study of cytomegalovirus exposure and HLA in healthy donors. TCRdb's copy holds only in-frame clones and misses some; the assay was immunoSEQ multiplex PCR. The sample has under 50,000 clones, more than 85% seen once. CDR3 length: 15 residues. Germline V gene lookup returns CDR1 MNHEY and CDR2 SMNVEV (reference sequence). V dropped 2 bases and J dropped 5; count of bases not matched to a gene: 6. This clone was seen a single time. The V gene is TRBV27, the J gene TRBJ1-1; the match to TRBD1 covers 9 bases. The receptor was isolated from a woman aged 18-29 years in good health and CMV-seronegative. The specimen sequenced was PBMCs. CDR3: CASSLLRQGVTEAFF. CDR3 DNA: TGTGCCAGCAGTTTACTGCGACAGGGGGTTACTGAAGCTTTCTTT.